Included here is one T cell receptor (beta chain) sequence, with context. Its antigen is still unknown. This table comes from immunoSEQ multiplex PCR, and its TCRdb copy is limited to in-frame clones, with some not included. Of some 15,000 clones listed, about 79% were seen once; the top ten hold under 6.5%. This specimen comes from a study of T cell clonotyping in hematopoietic cell transplantation. The study, taken as a whole, reports: Pathologically expanded recipient clonotypes increased progressively from day 30 to day 180 as diversity fell. Few recipient clonotypes overlapped donors; over 97% were de novo at given depth. No sorting was done, leaving CD4 and CD8 contributions mixed. Higher Inverse Simpson Index values in graft donor and pretransplant recipient predicted broader posttransplant TCR diversity.

Trimming removed 4 bases from V and 14 bases from J; junction bases left unmatched: 14. CDR3 size: 15 residues. From germline, CDR1 is SGHDT and CDR2 YYEEEE. This specimen was PBMCs, taken 100 days after allogeneic stem cell transplant. V is TRBV5-6 and J is TRBJ1-6; 8 bases line up with TRBD1. The clonotype comes from a female patient in her thirties or forties who had an allogeneic stem cell transplant from a related donor, so T cells may come from the graft donor. Some clones in this sample may be carry-over from other donors' samples. CDR3 in amino acids: CASSQGQVRSGALHF. The CDR3 DNA is TGTGCCAGCAGCCAGGGACAGGTGAGATCGGGAGCCCTCCACTTT.